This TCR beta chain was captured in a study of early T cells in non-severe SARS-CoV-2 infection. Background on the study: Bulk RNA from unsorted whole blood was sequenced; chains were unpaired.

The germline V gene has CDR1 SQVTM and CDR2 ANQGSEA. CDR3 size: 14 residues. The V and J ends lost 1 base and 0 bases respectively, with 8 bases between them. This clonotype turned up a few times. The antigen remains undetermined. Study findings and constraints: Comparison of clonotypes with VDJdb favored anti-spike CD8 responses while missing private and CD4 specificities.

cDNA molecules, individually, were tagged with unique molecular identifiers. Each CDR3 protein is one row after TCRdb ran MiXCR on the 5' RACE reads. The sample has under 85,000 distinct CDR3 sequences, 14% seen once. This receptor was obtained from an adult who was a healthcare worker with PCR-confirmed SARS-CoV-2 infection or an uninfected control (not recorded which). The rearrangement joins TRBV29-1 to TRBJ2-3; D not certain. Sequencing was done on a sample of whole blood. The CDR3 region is CSVEGVTSTDTQYF. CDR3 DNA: TGCAGCGTTGAAGGTGTGACCAGCACAGATACGCAGTATTTT.